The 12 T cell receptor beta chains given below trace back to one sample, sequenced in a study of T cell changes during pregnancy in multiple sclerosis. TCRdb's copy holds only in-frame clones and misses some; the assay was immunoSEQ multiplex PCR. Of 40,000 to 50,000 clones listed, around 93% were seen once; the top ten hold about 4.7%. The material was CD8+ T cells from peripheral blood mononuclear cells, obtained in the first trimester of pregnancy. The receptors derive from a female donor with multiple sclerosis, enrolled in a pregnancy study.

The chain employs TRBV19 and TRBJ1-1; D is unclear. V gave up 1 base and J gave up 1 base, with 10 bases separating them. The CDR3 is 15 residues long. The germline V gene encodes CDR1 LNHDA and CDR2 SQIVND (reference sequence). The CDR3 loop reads CASSIALTGNTEAFF. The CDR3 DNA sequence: TGTGCCAGTAGTATAGCCCTGACGGGGAACACTGAAGCTTTCTTT.

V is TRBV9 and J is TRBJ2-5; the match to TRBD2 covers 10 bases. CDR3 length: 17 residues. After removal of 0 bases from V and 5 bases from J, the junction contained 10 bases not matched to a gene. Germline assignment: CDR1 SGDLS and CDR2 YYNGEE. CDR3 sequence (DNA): TGTGCCAGCAGCGTAGTAGCGGGAGGCGGCCAGGGGGAGACCCAGTACTTC. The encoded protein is CASSVVAGGGQGETQYF.

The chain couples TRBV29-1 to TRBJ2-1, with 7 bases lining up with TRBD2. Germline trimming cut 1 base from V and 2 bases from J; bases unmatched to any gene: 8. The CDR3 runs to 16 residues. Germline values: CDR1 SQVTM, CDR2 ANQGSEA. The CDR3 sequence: CSVEGVAGVAYNEQFF. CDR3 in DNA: TGCAGCGTTGAAGGGGTGGCGGGAGTGGCCTACAATGAGCAGTTCTTC.

The CDR3 reads CASSIDTSGTVVEQFF. DNA for the CDR3: TGTGCCAGTAGTATAGATACTAGCGGGACGGTCGTTGAGCAGTTCTTC. This chain uses TRBV19 with TRBJ2-1; 10 bases map to TRBD2. J was trimmed by 9 bases and V by 0 bases; bases with no gene match: 8. Germline CDR1 LNHDA, CDR2 SQIVND (reference sequence). The CDR3 loop spans 16 amino acids.

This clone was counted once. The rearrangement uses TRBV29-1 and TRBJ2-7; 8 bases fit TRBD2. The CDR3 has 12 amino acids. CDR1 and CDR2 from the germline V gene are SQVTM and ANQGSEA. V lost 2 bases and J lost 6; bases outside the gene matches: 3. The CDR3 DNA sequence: TGCAGCGTTGAATTCCGGGGGGGCGAGCAGTACTTC. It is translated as CSVEFRGGEQYF.

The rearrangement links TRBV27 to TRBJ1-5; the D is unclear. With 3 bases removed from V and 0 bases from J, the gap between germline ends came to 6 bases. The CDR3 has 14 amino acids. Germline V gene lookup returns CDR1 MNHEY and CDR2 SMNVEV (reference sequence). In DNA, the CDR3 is TGTGCCAGCAGTTTGTACGGTAGCAATCAGCCCCAGCATTTT. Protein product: CASSLYGSNQPQHF.

The CDR3 loop is CATAGGGFYEQYF. Here the CDR3 DNA reads TGTGCCACGGCCGGGGGAGGGTTCTACGAGCAGTACTTC. The V and J genes are TRBV6-6 and TRBJ2-7; TRBD2 aligns across 7 bases. The trim removed 10 bases at V and 3 bases at J, leaving 9 bases unmatched. CDR1 is MNHNY, CDR2 SVGAGI, per germline (reference sequence). This CDR3 has 13 amino acids.

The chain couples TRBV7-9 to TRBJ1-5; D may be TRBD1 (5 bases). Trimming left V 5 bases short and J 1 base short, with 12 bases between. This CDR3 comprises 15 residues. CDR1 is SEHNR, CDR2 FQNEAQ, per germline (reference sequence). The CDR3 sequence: CASSDSLTSNQPQHF. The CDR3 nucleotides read TGTGCCAGCAGCGACAGTTTGACGAGCAATCAGCCCCAGCATTTT. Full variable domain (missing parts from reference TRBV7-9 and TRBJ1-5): DTGVSQNPRHKITKRGQNVTFRCDPISEHNRLYWYRQTLGQGPEFLTYFQNEAQLEKSRLLSDRFSAERPKGSFSTLEIQRTEQGDSAMYLCASSDSLTSNQPQHFGDGTRLSIL.

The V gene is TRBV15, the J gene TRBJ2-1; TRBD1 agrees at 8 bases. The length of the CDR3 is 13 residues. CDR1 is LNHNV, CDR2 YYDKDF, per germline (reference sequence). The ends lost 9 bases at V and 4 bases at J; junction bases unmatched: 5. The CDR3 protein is CATAGGSYNEQFF. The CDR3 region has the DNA TGTGCCACGGCAGGGGGCTCATACAATGAGCAGTTCTTC.

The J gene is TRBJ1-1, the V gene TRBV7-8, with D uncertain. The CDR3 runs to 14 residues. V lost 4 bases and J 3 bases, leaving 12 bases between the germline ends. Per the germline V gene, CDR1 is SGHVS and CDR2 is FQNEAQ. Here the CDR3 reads CASSSRTGYTEAFF. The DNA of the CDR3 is TGTGCCAGCAGCTCCCGTACGGGATACACTGAAGCTTTCTTT.

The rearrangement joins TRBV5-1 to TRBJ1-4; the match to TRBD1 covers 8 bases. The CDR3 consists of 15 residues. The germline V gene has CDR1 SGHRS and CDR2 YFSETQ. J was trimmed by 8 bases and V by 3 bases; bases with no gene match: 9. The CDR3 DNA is TGCGCCAGCAGCTCAAACAGGGGACAGGTAGAAAAACTGTTTTTT. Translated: CASSSNRGQVEKLFF.

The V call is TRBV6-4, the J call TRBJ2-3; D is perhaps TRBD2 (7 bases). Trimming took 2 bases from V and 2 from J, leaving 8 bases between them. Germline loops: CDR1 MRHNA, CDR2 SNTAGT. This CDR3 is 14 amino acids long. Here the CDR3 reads CASSDGGATDTQYF. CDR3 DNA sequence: TGTGCCAGCAGTGACGGGGGGGCCACAGATACGCAGTATTTT.